This T cell receptor beta chain was sequenced in a study of blood T cell repertoires in COVID-19. Background on the study: The United States, Italy and Spain supplied acute and convalescent COVID-19 samples.

Germline V CDR1 and CDR2: SEHNR, FQNEAQ (reference sequence). Trimming took 1 base from V and 10 from J; bases not matched to a gene: 12. This CDR3 is 15 amino acids long. Source study methods: Researchers report that nucleated cell counts were estimated from reference gene primer amplification. The protocol was immunoSEQ multiplex PCR, while the TCRdb copy is restricted to in-frame clones and leaves out a portion. D and trimming come from the DNA, and the V and J calls and clone size come from that table. The table has around 220,000 clones, around 90% seen once. Participants were aged about 18 to 89 years, lived in under 25 US areas, and enrolled virtually. Clinical history reported by participants formed the basis on which cohorts were assigned.

The receptor was derived from a woman aged 25-40 years with acute COVID-19. The rearrangement links TRBV7-9 to TRBJ1-2; 7 nucleotides line up with TRBD1. Sequencing input: PBMCs or T cells enriched from blood (not recorded which). In DNA form, the CDR3 reads TGTGCCAGCAGCTTAGAAGTCACAGGGGACGGTGACTACACCTTC. Amino acid sequence: CASSLEVTGDGDYTF.